These T cell receptor beta chains were read from a single sample in a study of T cell responses to AZD1222 COVID-19 vaccine. Clones were read by immunoSEQ multiplex PCR, and TCRdb kept only the in-frame ones, dropping some. This sample carries approximately 150,000 clones, 92% of them seen once, and the ten largest clones take under 1.2%. This specimen was peripheral blood, taken 28 days after the second AZD1222 dose. Receptors were obtained from an adult who received the AZD1222 COVID-19 vaccine. Each CDR3 is given with its conserved first and last residue. D genes are given only for firm matches. The size field is filled for only some rows; it gives once, few, many or a size class.

TGCGCCAGCAGCCAAGGGACCCTGAGGGGTGAAAAACTGTTTTTT,CASSQGTLRGEKLFF,-,TRBJ1-4,TRBV4-1,-
TGTGCCAGCAACAGGGGCACTGAAGCTTTCTTT,CASNRGTEAFF,-,TRBJ1-1,TRBV2,TRBD1
TGTGCCAGCAAAAGATTCGACCTTACCGGGGAGCTGTTTTTT,CASKRFDLTGELFF,-,TRBJ2-2,TRBV11-2,-
TGCAGTGCTAGTTGGCAGGGGGCCTTCTACGAGCAGTACTTC,CSASWQGAFYEQYF,-,TRBJ2-7,TRBV20-1,TRBD1
TGTGCCAGCAGTACGGGACAGGGAACGTATGGCTACACCTTC,CASSTGQGTYGYTF,-,TRBJ1-2,TRBV2,TRBD1
TGTGCCAGTAGCCGCCAGGTACGGGAAAAACTGTTTTTT,CASSRQVREKLFF,-,TRBJ1-4,TRBV19,-
TGTGCCAGCGCGATCCAGAACACTGAAGCTTTCTTT,CASAIQNTEAFF,-,TRBJ1-1,TRBV2,-
TGCGCCAGCAGCTCCCTCCCGACAGGGATGGACTATGGCTACACCTTC,CASSSLPTGMDYGYTF,-,TRBJ1-2,TRBV5-1,TRBD1
TGTGCTAGTGGTTTGCACAGCCTCACAGATACGCAGTATTTT,CASGLHSLTDTQYF,-,TRBJ2-3,TRBV12-5,-
TGCGCCAGCAGCTTACAGGGAGGTGGGCAGCCCCAGCATTTT,CASSLQGGGQPQHF,-,TRBJ1-5,TRBV5-1,-
TGCGCCAGCACCCCTTTGCCATCATCTGATACGCAGTATTTT,CASTPLPSSDTQYF,-,TRBJ2-3,TRBV5-1,-
TGTGCCAGCAGCGCCCAGGGCGGGACAACGATTTCACCCCTCCACTTT,CASSAQGGTTISPLHF,-,TRBJ1-6,TRBV7-6,-
TGTGCCAGCAGTGAGCAGGGTCAGGGGATCGACTATGGCTACACCTTC,CASSEQGQGIDYGYTF,-,TRBJ1-2,TRBV2,-
TGCAGTGCCCTGCCCCGGGGAGAAGCTTTCTTT,CSALPRGEAFF,once,TRBJ1-1,TRBV20-1,-
TGTGCCAGCAGCCTAGGACAGGTTAATCAGCCCCAGCATTTT,CASSLGQVNQPQHF,-,TRBJ1-5,TRBV6-5,TRBD1
TGTGCCAGCAGTTTAGCGACAGGGTGGAGGGAGACCCAGTACTTC,CASSLATGWRETQYF,-,TRBJ2-5,TRBV27,TRBD1
TGTGCCAGCAGCTTAATAAGGGGCGAGCAGTACTTC,CASSLIRGEQYF,-,TRBJ2-7,TRBV7-2,-
TGTGCCAGCCTCGGGACAGGGTCGCGTTATAGCAATCAGCCCCAGCATTTT,CASLGTGSRYSNQPQHF,-,TRBJ1-5,TRBV21-1,-
TGTGCCAGCAGTTTCATTAATTCACCCCTCCACTTT,CASSFINSPLHF,-,TRBJ1-6,TRBV27,-
TGTGCCTGTGCCGTGGGAGGGAAACAAGGCTACACCTTC,CACAVGGKQGYTF,once,TRBJ1-2,TRBV30,-
TGTGCCAGCAGCCAAGATTCGGGGTCTGGGGCCAACGTCCTGACTTTC,CASSQDSGSGANVLTF,-,TRBJ2-6,TRBV3-1/TRBV3-2,-
TGTGCCAGCAGTGCTTTAGGACAGGGAATGAACACTGAAGCTTTCTTT,CASSALGQGMNTEAFF,once,TRBJ1-1,TRBV25-1,TRBD1
TGTGCCAGCACTAATGGCGGAGGCACTGAAGCTTTCTTT,CASTNGGGTEAFF,-,TRBJ1-1,TRBV6-5,-
TGCGCCAGCAGTGACAAGTTTGGGCCCCAGCATTTT,CASSDKFGPQHF,-,TRBJ1-5,TRBV10-1,-
TGCGCCAGCAGCTTGTTGGACCGTAAAGATACGCAGTATTTT,CASSLLDRKDTQYF,-,TRBJ2-3,TRBV5-1,-
TGTGCCAGCAGTTACACTACAGTCTCTGGAAACACCATATATTTT,CASSYTTVSGNTIYF,-,TRBJ1-3,TRBV6-6,-
TGTGCCAGCAGTTTAACCCCCGACCCGAACTATGGCTACACCTTC,CASSLTPDPNYGYTF,-,TRBJ1-2,TRBV27,-
TGTGCCAGCAGTGTCGCTAGCGGGGGGACAGATACGCAGTATTTT,CASSVASGGTDTQYF,-,TRBJ2-3,TRBV6-4,TRBD2
TGTGCCAGCACGAGCCGACAGGGGGGAAAACTGTTTTTT,CASTSRQGGKLFF,-,TRBJ1-4,TRBV12-3/TRBV12-4,TRBD1
TGTGCCAGCAGCATGGGGCAGGGGGGTGAGGTCTATGGCTACACCTTC,CASSMGQGGEVYGYTF,-,TRBJ1-2,TRBV5-4,TRBD1
TGCGCCAGCAGCCATGGGAGGGGCTACACCTTC,CASSHGRGYTF,once,TRBJ1-2,TRBV4-1,-
TGTGCAAGCACCCCTACACTGGTCAATCAGCCCCAGCATTTT,CASTPTLVNQPQHF,once,TRBJ1-5,TRBV6-2/TRBV6-3,-
TGTGCCAGCAGCATCCCAACCCGGGAGCAGTACTTC,CASSIPTREQYF,-,TRBJ2-7,TRBV28,-
TGTGCCAGCAGCTCGCGAGGGACACAGGGCATGCGCACTGAAGCTTTCTTT,CASSSRGTQGMRTEAFF,-,TRBJ1-1,TRBV5-6,-
TGTGCCAGTAGTATGACCGGACAGATTCAGCCCCAGCATTTT,CASSMTGQIQPQHF,-,TRBJ1-5,TRBV19,-
TGTGCCAGCAGCCCCTGGGAGCGGGGGTACAATGAGCAGTTCTTC,CASSPWERGYNEQFF,-,TRBJ2-1,TRBV13,TRBD2
TGTGCCAGCAGCCAGACAGGTCACCAAGAGACCCAGTACTTC,CASSQTGHQETQYF,once,TRBJ2-5,TRBV7-8,-
TGTGCCAGCAGCTTGGCCGGGGGGAGTCAGCCCCAGCATTTT,CASSLAGGSQPQHF,-,TRBJ1-5,TRBV5-4,-
TGTGCCAGCAGCTTGCCCGGGGTCTATGGCTACACCTTC,CASSLPGVYGYTF,-,TRBJ1-2,TRBV5-5,-
TGCGCCAGCATATACAGGGGGCGTCGGGCCTATGGCTACACCTTC,CASIYRGRRAYGYTF,-,TRBJ1-2,TRBV10-1,TRBD1
TGTGCCAGCTCACCTGACAGGGGGAGAGAAAAACTGTTTTTT,CASSPDRGREKLFF,-,TRBJ1-4,TRBV18,TRBD1
TGTGCCAGCAGCTTGATGCAGGCCGGGCGTGGCTACACCTTC,CASSLMQAGRGYTF,-,TRBJ1-2,TRBV5-8,-
TGTGCCAGCAGCCCCTCCAGGGTTTTAGAGACCCAGTACTTC,CASSPSRVLETQYF,-,TRBJ2-5,TRBV7-8,-
TGTGCCAGCAGTAGACAGGGGAGGAACACTGAAGCTTTCTTT,CASSRQGRNTEAFF,-,TRBJ1-1,TRBV6-5,TRBD1
TGTGCCAGCAGCTTTCACACGGGGCCCGGCTATGGCTACACCTTC,CASSFHTGPGYGYTF,-,TRBJ1-2,TRBV5-4,-
TGTGCCAGCACCGAGAAGGGGCCGGGGGCGGCTAGTGAAAAACTGTTTTTT,CASTEKGPGAASEKLFF,-,TRBJ1-4,TRBV2,-
TGTGCCAGCAGTCTAGAGAGGGCCTACAATGAGCAGTTCTTC,CASSLERAYNEQFF,-,TRBJ2-1,TRBV27,-